Following are 19 T cell receptor beta chains from one sample sequenced in a study of blood T cells in healthy people across ages. A sample-barcoded 5' primer and a J-beta primer mix were used in a second PCR of roughly 6 to 11 cycles. TCRdb called the 5' RACE reads again in MiXCR, with one record for every CDR3 protein. The table has roughly 550,000 distinct CDR3 sequences, about 25% seen once. The data also belong to a second study, concerning T cells of mothers and their children.

The sample comprised blood. Source of these receptors: a boy aged 5 to 17 in good health.

V usage is TRBV29-1 and J usage is TRBJ1-4, with 7 bases matching TRBD1. Losses at the gene ends were 7 bases for V and 4 bases for J; bases not matched to a gene: 3. The CDR3 is made up of 12 amino acids. Germline V lookup: CDR1 SQVTM, CDR2 ANQGSEA. This chain's CDR3 is CSARQGNEKLFF. CDR3 bases: TGCAGCGCCCGACAGGGTAATGAAAAACTGTTTTTT.

J is TRBJ2-7 and V is TRBV29-1; D is ambiguous. This CDR3 has 12 residues. The V gene lost 5 bases and the J gene lost 3 bases, with 11 bases spanning the gap. The germline CDR1 and CDR2 sequences are SQVTM and ANQGSEA. CDR3 in amino acids: CSVYDAYYEQYF. In DNA form, the CDR3 reads TGCAGCGTTTATGACGCCTACTACGAGCAGTACTTC.

This clonotype occurred a few times. The CDR3 coding sequence is TGCGCCAGCAGTCCCACGTATAGAGGAGACAATGAAAAACTGTTTTTT. Translating gives CASSPTYRGDNEKLFF. The chain combines TRBV5-1 with TRBJ1-4; D remains unclear. CDR3 length equals 16 residues. V lost 5 bases and J 5 bases, leaving 19 bases between the germline ends. Germline CDR1 is SGHRS and CDR2 is YFSETQ.

The chain combines TRBV4-1 with TRBJ2-1; tentatively, D is TRBD2 (5 bases). The germline V gene encodes CDR1 MGHRA and CDR2 YSYEKL. V was cut by 2 bases and J by 5 bases, with 13 bases left in between. CDR3 length: 15 amino acids. The CDR3 DNA sequence: TGCGCCAGCAGCCAACTGTTGAGGGAGCACAATGAGCAGTTCTTC. This sequence encodes CASSQLLREHNEQFF.

The rearrangement uses TRBV12-3 or TRBV12-4 and TRBJ1-5; 7 nucleotides align to TRBD1. The trim removed 6 bases at V and 6 bases at J, leaving 5 bases unmatched. This CDR3 comprises 13 residues. The CDR3 protein is CASRRQGSQPQHF. The CDR3 nucleotides are TGTGCCAGCAGGCGACAGGGTAGTCAGCCCCAGCATTTT.

The chain carries TRBV28 and TRBJ2-1; 8 positions agree with TRBD2. Germline CDR1 and CDR2: MDHEN and SYDVKM. CDR3 length equals 15 residues. V trimming: 6 bases; J trimming: 2 bases; junction bases outside the gene matches: 6. The CDR3, as DNA: TGTGCCAGCAGCCGGCGGGGGGCTGCCTACAATGAGCAGTTCTTC. This sequence encodes CASSRRGAAYNEQFF. The complete variable domain, with remaining parts taken from reference TRBV28 and TRBJ2-1, reads DVKVTQSSRYLVKRTGEKVFLECVQDMDHENMFWYRQDPGLGLRLIYFSYDVKMKEKGDIPEGYSVSREKKERFSLILESASTNQTSMYLCASSRRGAAYNEQFFGPGTRLTVL.

There are a few counts of this clonotype. The chain links TRBV20-1 to TRBJ2-3; D gene unclear. The germline V gene has CDR1 DFQATT and CDR2 SNEGSKA (reference sequence). This CDR3 has 12 amino acids. The ends were cut back, 0 bases at V and 8 bases at J, with 9 bases in the middle. CDR3 sequence: CSARERAVTQYF. The CDR3 DNA sequence: TGCAGTGCTAGAGAACGGGCGGTTACGCAGTATTTT.

The chain recombines TRBV27 with TRBJ1-4; 9 bases map to TRBD1. V trimming: 6 bases; J trimming: 11 bases; junction bases outside the gene matches: 10. Germline values: CDR1 MNHEY, CDR2 SMNVEV (reference sequence). The CDR3 is 14 amino acids. In DNA form, the CDR3 reads TGTGCCAGCAGCCTCTCGGGACAGGGTTTCAAACTGTTTTTT. Residues: CASSLSGQGFKLFF.

This clonotype was detected only a few times. The CDR3: CASSQVPSPGVAYEQYF. The CDR3 DNA reads as TGCGCCAGCAGCCAAGTTCCCAGCCCGGGAGTCGCCTACGAGCAGTACTTC. This chain links TRBV4-1 with TRBJ2-7; weak D call: TRBD2 (6 bases). The CDR3 consists of 17 residues. Trimming stripped 1 base from V and 2 bases from J, with 18 bases between. The germline gives CDR1 MGHRA, CDR2 YSYEKL.

V and J are TRBV6-1 and TRBJ2-5; perhaps TRBD1 as D (6 bases). The germline CDR1 and CDR2 sequences are MNHNS and SASEGT. Between the trimmed V and J ends, which lost 3 bases and 5 bases, there was a span of 13 bases. CDR3 size: 14 residues. CDR3 coding DNA: TGTGCCAGCAGTGAGCCCAGGGGAGCGGAGACCCAGTACTTC. It codes for CASSEPRGAETQYF.

This clonotype has more than one count but fewer than ten. This chain uses TRBV27 with TRBJ2-4; D is unclear. The CDR3 has 13 amino acids. The germline CDR1 and CDR2 sequences are MNHEY and SMNVEV (reference sequence). V was shortened by 5 bases and J by 1 base, with 6 bases between the two germline ends. The CDR3 region is CASSPSAKNIQYF. CDR3 nucleotides: TGTGCCAGCAGTCCCTCGGCCAAAAACATTCAGTACTTC.

The sample holds a few counts of this clonotype. The rearrangement uses TRBV7-3 and TRBJ2-3; 13 bases line up with TRBD2. CDR1 and CDR2 (germline): SGHTA, FQGTGA. This CDR3 spans 17 amino acids. V gave up 5 bases and J gave up 2 bases; unmatched junction bases: 7. For the CDR3, the DNA is TGTGCCAGCAGCCCGGGACTAGCGGGGCCCGTCACAGATACGCAGTATTTT. It encodes CASSPGLAGPVTDTQYF.

This clonotype turned up a few times. The genes are TRBV3-1 and TRBJ2-1; maybe TRBD1 (5 bases). The CDR3 has 15 amino acids. Trimming cost V 5 bases and J 7 bases, with 18 bases left between them. The germline V gene encodes CDR1 LGHDT and CDR2 YNNKEL (reference sequence). The CDR3 sequence is CASSSNPLGPNEQFF. The CDR3 DNA is TGTGCCAGCAGCTCCAACCCCCTGGGGCCGAATGAGCAGTTCTTC.

This sequence joins TRBV6-2 or TRBV6-3 and TRBJ2-1; D is perhaps TRBD2 (6 bases). The V end was cut by 0 bases, the J end by 0 bases, with 18 bases between. The CDR3 extends over 19 amino acids. Germline loops: CDR1 MNHEY, CDR2 SVGEGT. CDR3 nucleotides: TGTGCCAGCAGTTACTCGGAGGGAGACTCCACTAGCTCCTACAATGAGCAGTTCTTC. It is translated as CASSYSEGDSTSSYNEQFF.

In its sample, this clonotype was seen a few times. The rearrangement uses TRBV27 and TRBJ2-7; TRBD1 matches 7 bases. The V and J ends lost 10 bases and 7 bases, in that order; junction bases with no gene match: 16. The CDR3 covers 14 residues. CDR1 MNHEY and CDR2 SMNVEV come from the germline V gene (reference sequence). The CDR3 DNA is TGTGCCACCACCAGGGACAGTGAATCCTGGGAGCAGTACTTC. The encoded protein is CATTRDSESWEQYF.

This clonotype came up many times. V is TRBV7-9 and J is TRBJ1-2; D perhaps matches TRBD1 (6 bases). The CDR3 runs to 15 residues. V was clipped by 3 bases and J by 0 bases, with 11 bases between them. Germline V lookup: CDR1 SEHNR, CDR2 FQNEAQ (reference sequence). CDR3 DNA sequence: TGTGCCAGCAGCTTCCAGCCAGGGGCTAACTATGGCTACACCTTC. Translated, it gives CASSFQPGANYGYTF. Full variable domain (remainder filled in from reference TRBV7-9 and TRBJ1-2): DTGVSQNPRHKITKRGQNVTFRCDPISEHNRLYWYRQTLGQGPEFLTYFQNEAQLEKSRLLSDRFSAERPKGSFSTLEIQRTEQGDSAMYLCASSFQPGANYGYTFGSGTRLTVV.

The J gene is TRBJ2-5, the V gene TRBV3-1, with TRBD2 identical over 9 bases. Germline trimming cut 4 bases from V and 6 bases from J; bases unmatched to any gene: 9. Germline loops: CDR1 LGHDT, CDR2 YNNKEL (reference sequence). The CDR3 is made up of 15 amino acids. CDR3 sequence reads: CASSLDASGTKTQYF. The CDR3 nucleotides read TGTGCCAGCAGCCTAGACGCTAGCGGGACGAAGACCCAGTACTTC.

This chain connects TRBV9 to TRBJ1-1; D ambiguous. This CDR3 spans 14 amino acids. The V end was cut by 3 bases, the J end by 2 bases, with 11 bases between. CDR1 is SGDLS, CDR2 YYNGEE, per germline. The chain's CDR3 is CASSEQWGNTEAFF. As DNA, the CDR3 is TGTGCCAGCAGCGAGCAGTGGGGAAACACTGAAGCTTTCTTT.

This chain links TRBV24-1 with TRBJ2-3; the D gene is possibly TRBD1 (6 bases). The V and J ends lost 5 bases and 5 bases respectively, with 16 bases between them. The germline CDR1 and CDR2 sequences are KGHDR and SFDVKD. The CDR3 totals 15 residues. For the CDR3, the DNA is TGTGCCACCAGTGCCCATCCCCAGGGGAGAGATACGCAGTATTTT. Its protein product is CATSAHPQGRDTQYF.